This record covers a single T cell receptor (beta chain). Its cognate antigen is unknown. This sample was taken from a study of blood T cells in healthy people across ages. General observations from the study: Changes in expanded clonotypes were possibly confounded, as the CMV status of donors was unknown.

Sample-barcoded 5' priming and a J-beta primer mix drove a second PCR of about 6 to 11 cycles. Unique molecular identifiers of 12 random nucleotides labeled each cDNA. Each CDR3 protein gets one entry after TCRdb re-called the 5' RACE reads with MiXCR. This table holds about a million distinct CDR3 sequences, approximately 38% found once. This receptor was obtained from a man in his late teens or twenties in good health. What was sequenced was blood.

CDR3 sequence (DNA): TGTGCCAGCAAAAAGGGGGTTGAGTATGGCTACACCTTC. It codes for CASKKGVEYGYTF. The rearrangement links TRBV2 to TRBJ1-2; possibly TRBD1 for D (6 bases). With 7 bases removed from V and 5 bases from J, the gap between germline ends came to 14 bases. Per the germline V gene, CDR1 is SNHLY and CDR2 is FYNNEI. The CDR3 is 13 residues long.